This TCR beta chain was sequenced for a study of T cells in Graves' hyperthyroidism and ophthalmopathy. What was amplified from RNA transcripts were TCR beta CDR3 regions. Initially, a first-round RT-PCR of the TCR CDR3 employed the HTBI primer set. From the multiplex PCR reads, TCRdb called clonotypes with MiXCR, one entry per CDR3 protein. The table includes around 400,000 distinct CDR3 sequences, roughly 25% detected once. Graves' hyperthyroidism was deemed stable given no ophthalmopathy progression within 18 months. Clinical symptoms, serum thyroxine and TRAb, thyroid ultrasound and orbital computed tomography together formed the diagnostic basis. There are a few counts of this clonotype. No antigen is known for it. CDR3 length: 13 residues. V shed 6 bases and J 8 bases; nucleotides not matched to a gene: 7. Germline values: CDR1 DFQATT, CDR2 SNEGSKA (reference sequence). Study-wide results and caveats: Separating ophthalmopathy from stable hyperthyroidism was achieved by a 13 V-J model. Blood held most thyroid clonotypes expanded above 0.001 frequency.

This sequence originates from a man aged 50-59 years with Graves' hyperthyroidism. The specimen was blood. The rearrangement joins TRBV20-1 to TRBJ1-6, with 7 bases identical to TRBD1. The CDR3 DNA reads TGCAGTGCCCGGACAGGCCAGGATTCACCCCTCCACTTT. It encodes CSARTGQDSPLHF.